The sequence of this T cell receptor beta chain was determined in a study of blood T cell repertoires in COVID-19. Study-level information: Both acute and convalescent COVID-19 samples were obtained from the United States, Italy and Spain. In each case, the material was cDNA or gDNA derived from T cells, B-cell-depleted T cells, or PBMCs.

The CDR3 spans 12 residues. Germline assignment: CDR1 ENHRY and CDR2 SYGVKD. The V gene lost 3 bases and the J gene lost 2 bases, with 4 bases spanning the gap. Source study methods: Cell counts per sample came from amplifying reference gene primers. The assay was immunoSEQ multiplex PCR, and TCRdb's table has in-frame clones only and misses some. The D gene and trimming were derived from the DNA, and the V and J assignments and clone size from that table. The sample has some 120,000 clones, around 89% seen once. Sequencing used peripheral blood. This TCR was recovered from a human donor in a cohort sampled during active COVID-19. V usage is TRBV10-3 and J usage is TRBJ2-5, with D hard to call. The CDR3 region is CAISDPQETQYF. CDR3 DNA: TGTGCCATCAGTGATCCGCAAGAGACCCAGTACTTC.